Listed below are T cell receptor beta chains from one sample, sequenced in a study of post-analysis software for immune sequencing data. TCRdb called the PCR reads again in MiXCR, with one record for every CDR3 protein. In the table there are about 820,000 distinct CDR3 sequences, approximately 53% of which are singletons. Sequenced input: blood. All receptors come from a girl aged 5-17 years with multiple sclerosis. The CDR3 runs from the conserved cysteine through the conserved F or W. A D gene is named only where the DNA matches it firmly. Clone size, where shown, is once, few, many, or a class for clones that have expanded.

clone_size j_call v_call d_call cdr3_aa cdr3_nt
NA TRBJ1-2 TRBV27 NA CASSLSGHNNYGYTF TGTGCCAGCAGTTTATCGGGCCACAATAACTATGGCTACACCTTC
NA TRBJ2-6 TRBV7-2 NA CASSWGGAVWANVLTF TGTGCCAGCAGCTGGGGGGGGGCCGTGTGGGCCAACGTCCTGACTTTC
NA TRBJ2-7 TRBV11-2 TRBD2 CAGSFPAERERVYF TGTGCCGGCAGCTTTCCGGCGGAGCGGGAGAGGGTGTACTTC
NA TRBJ1-1 TRBV12-3/TRBV12-4 TRBD1 CASSPNRGLGAFF TGTGCCAGCAGTCCCAACAGGGGGCTCGGAGCTTTCTTT
NA TRBJ1-2 TRBV7-9 NA CASSLIDTNGYTF TGTGCCAGCAGCTTAATAGATACTAATGGCTACACCTTC
NA TRBJ2-7 TRBV20-1 NA CSASAGTNYEQYF TGCAGTGCTAGCGCCGGGACCAACTACGAGCAGTACTTC
NA TRBJ1-4 TRBV7-6 NA CASSLVAATNEKLFF TGTGCCAGCAGCTTAGTGGCGGCAACTAATGAAAAACTGTTTTTT
NA TRBJ1-2 TRBV15 TRBD1 CATSRDLGQGKGYTF TGTGCCACCAGCAGAGACTTAGGACAGGGGAAAGGCTACACCTTC
NA TRBJ1-1 TRBV12-3/TRBV12-4 NA CASSYTLNTEAFF TGTGCCAGCAGTTACACCCTGAACACTGAAGCTTTCTTT
NA TRBJ2-3 TRBV27 TRBD2 CASSMTSGGTTDTQYF TGTGCCAGCAGTATGACTAGCGGGGGGACCACAGATACGCAGTATTTT
NA TRBJ2-3 TRBV19 TRBD2 CASSIGNSGDTQYF TGTGCCAGTAGTATAGGGAATAGCGGGGATACGCAGTATTTT
NA TRBJ2-1 TRBV4-2 TRBD2 CASSQVGLAGPYNEQFF TGTGCCAGCAGCCAAGTTGGGCTAGCGGGACCCTACAATGAGCAGTTCTTC
NA TRBJ2-5 TRBV20-1 TRBD1 CSARARGLETQYF TGCAGTGCTAGGGCCAGGGGGCTCGAGACCCAGTACTTC
NA TRBJ2-5 TRBV5-1 NA CASSHQTRRETQYF TGCGCCAGCAGCCACCAGACCCGACGGGAGACCCAGTACTTC
NA TRBJ2-7 TRBV20-1 TRBD2 CSAREASGSGEQYF TGCAGTGCTAGAGAGGCTAGCGGGAGTGGCGAGCAGTACTTC
few TRBJ2-4 TRBV6-6 NA CASSYGLPPLQNIQYF TGTGCCAGCAGTTACGGCCTTCCTCCTCTCCAAAACATTCAGTACTTC
NA TRBJ2-5 TRBV5-1 TRBD2 CASSSSGGVSETQYF TGCGCCAGCAGCTCTAGCGGGGGGGTCTCGGAGACCCAGTACTTC
NA TRBJ2-1 TRBV6-1 TRBD1 CASSRLNPGQGGSGSYNEQFF TGTGCCAGCAGCCGCCTCAACCCGGGACAGGGAGGGTCGGGCTCCTACAATGAGCAGTTCTTC
NA TRBJ2-7 TRBV27 NA CASSSQPGHPYEQYF TGTGCCAGCAGTTCGCAACCGGGACATCCGTACGAGCAGTACTTC
few TRBJ2-7 TRBV29-1 TRBD1 CSVEAGTEGYEQYF TGCAGCGTTGAAGCGGGGACAGAAGGCTACGAGCAGTACTTC
few TRBJ2-3 TRBV18 NA CASSPQGRTQYF TGTGCCAGCTCACCACAGGGTCGGACGCAGTATTTT
NA TRBJ2-4 TRBV25-1 TRBD2 CASSASGGRLTIQYF TGTGCCAGCAGTGCCTCGGGAGGGCGGTTAACCATTCAGTACTTC
NA TRBJ2-3 TRBV24-1 TRBD2 CATSDFRTGGDTQYF TGTGCCACCAGTGATTTCCGGACGGGAGGAGATACGCAGTATTTT
NA TRBJ1-5 TRBV6-5 NA CASSLSLNSNQPQHF TGTGCCAGCAGTCTAAGTCTAAATAGCAATCAGCCCCAGCATTTT
few TRBJ2-1 TRBV20-1 NA CSAPIRNEQFF TGCAGTGCCCCGATACGGAATGAGCAGTTCTTC
NA TRBJ1-2 TRBV12-3/TRBV12-4 TRBD1 CASSQTGIWGYTF TGTGCCAGCAGCCAGACAGGGATTTGGGGCTACACCTTC
NA TRBJ2-1 TRBV5-1 TRBD2 CASSGRLVAGGPDEQFF TGCGCCAGCAGCGGGCGACTAGTAGCGGGAGGGCCCGATGAGCAGTTCTTC
NA TRBJ1-2 TRBV6-6 NA CASRLTGSYGYTF TGTGCCAGCAGACTCACAGGAAGCTATGGCTACACCTTC
few TRBJ2-6 TRBV29-1 TRBD1 CSVADRGSGANVLTF TGCAGCGTTGCGGACAGGGGTTCTGGGGCCAACGTCCTGACTTTC
few TRBJ2-7 TRBV7-2 TRBD2 CASSGTSGGAYEQYF TGTGCCAGCAGCGGGACTAGCGGGGGGGCCTACGAGCAGTACTTC
NA TRBJ2-7 TRBV12-3/TRBV12-4 NA CASEGDSYEQYF TGTGCCAGCGAAGGGGACTCATACGAGCAGTACTTC
few TRBJ2-7 TRBV7-9 NA CASTNLGAAAEQYF TGTGCCAGCACTAACCTGGGGGCCGCGGCCGAGCAGTACTTC
NA TRBJ1-1 TRBV5-1 NA CASSWGQNTEAFF TGCGCCAGCAGCTGGGGACAGAACACTGAAGCTTTCTTT
NA TRBJ2-3 TRBV5-1 TRBD2 CASSLDFGRSTDTQYF TGCGCCAGCAGCTTGGATTTCGGGAGGAGCACAGATACGCAGTATTTT
few TRBJ2-7 TRBV12-3/TRBV12-4 NA CASSPTVVSADGYEQYF TGTGCCAGCAGTCCCACGGTTGTTAGTGCGGATGGGTACGAGCAGTACTTC
NA TRBJ2-7 TRBV4-1 NA CASSQEYSSYEQYF TGCGCCAGCAGCCAAGAATACAGTTCCTACGAGCAGTACTTC
NA TRBJ1-1 TRBV7-2 NA CASSSRTSRAEAFF TGTGCCAGCAGCTCCCGGACATCCAGAGCTGAAGCTTTCTTT
NA TRBJ2-7 TRBV29-1 TRBD2 CSVVGGEGSYEQYF TGCAGCGTTGTGGGGGGGGAAGGGAGCTACGAGCAGTACTTC
once TRBJ2-5 TRBV7-2 TRBD2 CASSPGTSGGGETQYF TGTGCCAGCAGTCCCGGGACTAGCGGGGGAGGGGAGACCCAGTACTTC
NA TRBJ2-3 TRBV20-1 TRBD2 CSARPGTSGSYTQYF TGCAGTGCTAGACCCGGGACTAGCGGGAGTTACACGCAGTATTTT
NA TRBJ2-7 TRBV29-1 NA CSVESAGVAYEQYF TGCAGCGTTGAATCGGCAGGGGTGGCCTACGAGCAGTACTTC
NA TRBJ1-1 TRBV9 NA CASSVRPMNTEAFF TGTGCCAGCAGCGTAAGGCCTATGAACACTGAAGCTTTCTTT
NA TRBJ2-7 TRBV20-1 NA CSARDLTRSYEQYF TGCAGTGCTAGAGATCTGACTCGCAGCTACGAGCAGTACTTC
NA TRBJ2-2 TRBV11-2 TRBD2 CASSLGLAVRTGELFF TGTGCCAGCAGCCTGGGACTAGCGGTTAGGACCGGGGAGCTGTTTTTT
NA TRBJ2-1 TRBV6-4 NA CASSVQQGPYNEQFF TGTGCCAGCAGTGTTCAGCAGGGCCCCTACAATGAGCAGTTCTTC
few TRBJ2-1 TRBV19 TRBD1 CASSIDRDYNEQFF TGTGCCAGTAGTATCGACAGGGACTACAATGAGCAGTTCTTC
NA TRBJ2-6 TRBV10-3 NA CAIGPGGSGANVRTF TGTGCCATCGGGCCCGGGGGATCTGGGGCCAACGTCCGGACTTTC
NA TRBJ1-2 TRBV7-9 NA CGSSPGPEYGYTF TGTGGCAGCAGCCCGGGTCCAGAGTATGGCTACACCTTC
few TRBJ2-4 TRBV5-5 TRBD1 CASSYGGTGDIQYF TGTGCCAGCAGCTATGGCGGGACAGGAGACATTCAGTACTTC
NA TRBJ2-3 TRBV5-1 NA CASSWPPSTDTQYF TGCGCCAGCAGCTGGCCCCCGAGCACAGATACGCAGTATTTT
NA TRBJ2-5 TRBV19 TRBD2 CASSPSGTSRETQYF TGTGCCAGTAGTCCTAGTGGGACTAGCAGAGAGACCCAGTACTTC
few TRBJ1-2 TRBV6-8 NA CASSYSSRQNSGDYGYTF TGTGCCAGCAGTTACTCGTCTAGACAGAACTCCGGAGACTATGGCTACACCTTC
many TRBJ2-3 TRBV20-1 NA CSARFPEGPADTQYF TGCAGTGCTAGATTCCCGGAGGGGCCCGCAGATACGCAGTATTTT